What follows describes a single T cell receptor (beta chain). Its specificity is unknown. V was clipped by 3 bases and J by 6 bases; unmatched bases: 9. The CDR3 runs 17 residues. Germline V lookup: CDR1 MGHDK, CDR2 SYGVNS. This specimen belongs to a study of cytomegalovirus exposure and HLA in healthy donors. The PCR employed 60 Vbeta primers together with 13 Jbeta primers. Profiling relied on immunoSEQ multiplex PCR, and the TCRdb table lists in-frame clones only, not all of them. The sample consists of 130,000 or so clones, 75% to 90% of them appearing once. Study-wide results and limits: In a later analysis, the majority of CMV-associated beta chains seemingly showed HLA restriction. The authors enumerated 150 to 200 TCR beta chains as linked to cytomegalovirus. Productive rates of about 87% or about 30% were seen for most TCR beta V segments in an earlier analysis.

The chain recombines TRBV25-1 with TRBJ2-2; 11 bases match TRBD2. This receptor was obtained from a man between 35 and 55 years old in good health and CMV-seronegative. The sample was PBMCs. The CDR3 reads CASSDPRGLAGSGELFF. In DNA form, the CDR3 reads TGTGCCAGCAGTGACCCCCGAGGACTAGCGGGTTCCGGGGAGCTGTTTTTT.